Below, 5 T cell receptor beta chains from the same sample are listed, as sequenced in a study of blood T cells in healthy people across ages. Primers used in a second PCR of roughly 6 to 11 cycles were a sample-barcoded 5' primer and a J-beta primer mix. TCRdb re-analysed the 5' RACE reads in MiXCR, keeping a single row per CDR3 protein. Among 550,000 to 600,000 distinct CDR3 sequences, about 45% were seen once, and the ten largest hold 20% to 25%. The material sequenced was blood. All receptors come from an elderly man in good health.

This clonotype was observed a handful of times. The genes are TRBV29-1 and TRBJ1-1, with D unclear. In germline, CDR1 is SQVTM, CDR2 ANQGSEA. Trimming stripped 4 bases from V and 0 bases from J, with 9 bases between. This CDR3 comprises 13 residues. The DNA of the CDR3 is TGCAGCGTTGCCCCCGGAGTGAACACTGAAGCTTTCTTT. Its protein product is CSVAPGVNTEAFF.

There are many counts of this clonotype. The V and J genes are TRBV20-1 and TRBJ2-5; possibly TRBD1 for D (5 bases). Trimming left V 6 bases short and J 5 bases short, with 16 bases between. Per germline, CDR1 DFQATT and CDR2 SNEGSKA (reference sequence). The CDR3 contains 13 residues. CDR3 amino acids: CSARSPRGETQYF. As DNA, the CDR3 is TGCAGTGCCCGTTCACCTAGGGGTGAGACCCAGTACTTC.

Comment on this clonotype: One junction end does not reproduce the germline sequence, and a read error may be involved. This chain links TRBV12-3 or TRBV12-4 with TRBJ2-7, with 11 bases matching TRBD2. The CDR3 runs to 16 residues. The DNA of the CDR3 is TGTGCCGGCAGCCTTTCTAGCGGGAGGCCCCCCTACGAGCAGTACTTC. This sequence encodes CAGSLSSGRPPYEQYF.

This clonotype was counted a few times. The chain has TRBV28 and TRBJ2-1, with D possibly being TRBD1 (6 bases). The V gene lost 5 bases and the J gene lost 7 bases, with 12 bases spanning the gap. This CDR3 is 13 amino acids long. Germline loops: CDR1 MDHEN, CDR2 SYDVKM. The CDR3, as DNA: TGTGCCAGCAGTCCGTGGACAGTTAATGAGCAGTTCTTC. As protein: CASSPWTVNEQFF. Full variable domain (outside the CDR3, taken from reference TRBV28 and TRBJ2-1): DVKVTQSSRYLVKRTGEKVFLECVQDMDHENMFWYRQDPGLGLRLIYFSYDVKMKEKGDIPEGYSVSREKKERFSLILESASTNQTSMYLCASSPWTVNEQFFGPGTRLTVL.

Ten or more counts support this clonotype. The CDR3 protein is CASSPEYPNYGYTF. CDR3 in DNA: TGTGCCAGCAGTCCAGAGTATCCTAACTATGGCTACACCTTC. The rearrangement uses TRBV12-3 or TRBV12-4 and TRBJ1-2; no clear D. The CDR3 contains 14 residues. The V gene lost 5 bases and the J gene lost 0 bases, with 10 bases spanning the gap.